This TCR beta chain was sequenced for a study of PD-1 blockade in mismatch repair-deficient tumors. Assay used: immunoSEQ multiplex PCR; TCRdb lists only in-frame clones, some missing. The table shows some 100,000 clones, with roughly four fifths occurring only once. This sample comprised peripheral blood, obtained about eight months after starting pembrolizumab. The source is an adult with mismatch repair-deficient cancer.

CDR3 bases: TGTGCCAGCAGCCCCGTCAAGGGCGATGAGCAGTTCTTC. It is translated as CASSPVKGDEQFF. This chain joins TRBV7-9 and TRBJ2-1, with D unclear. V was trimmed by 5 bases and J by 8 bases, leaving 13 bases between them. CDR1 SEHNR and CDR2 FQNEAQ come from the germline V gene (reference sequence). The CDR3 is 13 residues long.